What follows are 31 T cell receptor beta chains derived from one specimen sequenced in a study of blood T cell repertoires in COVID-19. The table came from immunoSEQ multiplex PCR; TCRdb's copy has only in-frame clones and leaves some out. The sample records tens of thousands of clones, roughly 88% being singletons. Sequenced material: peripheral blood. These TCRs come from a man at least 80 years old with active or convalescent COVID-19.

This chain uses TRBV4-1 with TRBJ2-2; D gene ambiguous. CDR3 length: 16 residues. Germline V gene data show CDR1 as MGHRA and CDR2 as YSYEKL. Trimming removed 0 bases from V and 4 bases from J, with 12 bases in between. The CDR3 nucleotides read TGCGCCAGCAGCCAAGATGTTGGCTACAGCACCGGGGAGCTGTTTTTT. Protein product: CASSQDVGYSTGELFF.

The rearrangement joins TRBV27 to TRBJ1-2, with 8 bases matching TRBD1. J lost 4 bases, V lost 6 bases, and 7 bases had no gene match. CDR3 size: 14 residues. CDR1 MNHEY and CDR2 SMNVEV come from the germline V gene (reference sequence). The CDR3 region is CASRSQGAGYGYTF. Written as DNA, the CDR3 is TGTGCCAGCAGATCTCAGGGGGCTGGCTATGGCTACACCTTC.

The V call is TRBV6-6, the J call TRBJ1-4, with a tentative D call TRBD1 (6 bases). The CDR3 consists of 16 residues. With 6 bases removed from V and 4 bases from J, the gap between germline ends came to 18 bases. Germline V gene lookup returns CDR1 MNHNY and CDR2 SVGAGI (reference sequence). The CDR3 DNA reads TGTGCCAGCAGCATTGCGGTGGGCAGGGGTAATGAAAAACTGTTTTTT. Translated: CASSIAVGRGNEKLFF.

The sample holds one count of this clone. V is TRBV12-5 and J is TRBJ2-3; TRBD1 aligns across 8 bases. The trim removed 4 bases at V and 2 bases at J, leaving 8 bases unmatched. CDR1 and CDR2 from the germline V gene are LGHNT and FRNRAP. CDR3 size: 16 residues. CDR3 amino acids: CASGSGDRSSTDTQYF. The CDR3 nucleotides are TGTGCTAGTGGTTCGGGGGACAGGTCGTCCACAGATACGCAGTATTTT.

CDR3 DNA sequence: TGTGCCAGCAGCTTAAGGGGGACAGGGGTGGAAAACGAGCAGTACTTC. The encoded protein is CASSLRGTGVENEQYF. The V and J genes are TRBV11-2 and TRBJ2-7, with TRBD1 matching over 10 bases. CDR1 and CDR2 from the germline V gene are SGHAT and FQNNGV. The CDR3 extends over 16 amino acids. The V segment lost 2 bases and the J segment 5 bases; nucleotides outside the gene matches: 9.

The rearrangement uses TRBV18 and TRBJ1-4, with TRBD1 identical over 7 bases. V lost 4 bases to trimming and J lost 0 bases; unmatched junction nucleotides: 5. CDR3 length equals 16 residues. CDR1 and CDR2 (germline): KGHSH, LQKENI. CDR3 amino acids: CASSLGQQTTNEKLFF. The CDR3 DNA sequence: TGTGCCAGCTCACTGGGACAGCAAACAACTAATGAAAAACTGTTTTTT.

The chain recombines TRBV4-2 with TRBJ1-1; tentatively, D is TRBD1 (5 bases). Trimming left V 4 bases short and J 5 bases short, with 14 bases between. This CDR3 is 14 amino acids long. The V gene's germline CDR1 is LGHNA and CDR2 YNFKEQ. CDR3 nucleotide sequence: TGTGCCAGCAGCCCTAGCGGTAGGGGAACTGAAGCTTTCTTT. Protein product: CASSPSGRGTEAFF.

The chain uses TRBV2 and TRBJ1-2; no firm D call. The CDR3 loop spans 14 amino acids. The germline CDR1 and CDR2 sequences are SNHLY and FYNNEI. V shed 6 bases and J shed 4 bases, with 15 bases lying between them. CDR3 bases: TGTGCCAGCAGCGCTGGGGAGGGCGGCTATGGCTACACCTTC. Residues: CASSAGEGGYGYTF.

CDR3 sequence reads: CASLAEGLRNEKLFF. The CDR3 DNA is TGTGCCAGCCTAGCAGAGGGACTGAGGAATGAAAAACTGTTTTTT. The rearrangement links TRBV28 to TRBJ1-4; a weak D match, TRBD1 (5 bases). V was clipped by 8 bases and J by 5 bases, with 18 bases between them. The CDR3 contains 15 residues. CDR1 is MDHEN and CDR2 is SYDVKM in the germline V gene.

The chain has TRBV6-6 and TRBJ2-7, with 8 bases that match TRBD1. Germline CDR1 MNHNY, CDR2 SVGAGI (reference sequence). The CDR3 is 14 amino acids. V shed 1 base and J 6 bases; nucleotides not matched to a gene: 5. CDR3 region: CASSYLGQGAEQYF. CDR3 DNA sequence: TGTGCCAGCAGTTACTTAGGACAGGGCGCCGAGCAGTACTTC.

V usage is TRBV30 and J usage is TRBJ2-3; D might be TRBD2 (6 bases). V lost 4 bases, J lost 4 bases, and 12 bases lay in between. The CDR3 spans 13 residues. The V gene's germline CDR1 is GTSNPN and CDR2 SVGIG (reference sequence). The CDR3 region has the DNA TGTGCCTGGATTTCGCGGGATTCAGATACGCAGTATTTT. This codes for CAWISRDSDTQYF.

The rearrangement joins TRBV5-4 to TRBJ2-7, with 7 bases fitting TRBD1. Unmatched junction bases numbered 8, after V lost 3 bases and J lost 2 bases. Germline V gives CDR1 SGHNT, CDR2 YYREEE (reference sequence). The CDR3 loop spans 15 amino acids. CDR3 in DNA: TGTGCCAGCAGCTCACCGGGACAGATTACCTACGAGCAGTACTTC. It codes for CASSSPGQITYEQYF.

About this clone: The sample contains more than one DNA sequence encoding this CDR3. The chain joins TRBV29-1 to TRBJ1-1, with 8 positions matching TRBD1. The germline V gene encodes CDR1 SQVTM and CDR2 ANQGSEA. Unmatched junction bases numbered 5, after V lost 6 bases and J lost 5 bases. This CDR3 is 12 amino acids long. The chain's CDR3 is CSVDRGGTEAFF. The CDR3 DNA reads TGCAGCGTCGACAGGGGTGGTACTGAAGCTTTCTTT.

The V call is TRBV19, the J call TRBJ2-7; D might be TRBD1 (6 bases). Germline assignment: CDR1 LNHDA and CDR2 SQIVND (reference sequence). Between the trimmed V and J ends, which lost 9 bases and 5 bases, there was a span of 14 bases. The CDR3 length is 12 residues. The CDR3 spells CASEDRGHEQYF. The CDR3 DNA sequence: TGTGCCAGCGAGGACAGAGGTCACGAGCAGTACTTC.

This sequence joins TRBV7-9 and TRBJ2-3, with TRBD1 as a possible D gene (5 bases). V was cut by 6 bases and J by 0 bases, with 13 bases left in between. CDR1 is SEHNR and CDR2 is FQNEAQ in the germline V gene (reference sequence). This CDR3 is built from 15 residues. Here the CDR3 DNA reads TGTGCCAGCAGGCTTAGGGGCGGAAGCACAGATACGCAGTATTTT. Residues: CASRLRGGSTDTQYF.

The V and J genes are TRBV11-2 and TRBJ2-3; TRBD2 might be the D (7 bases). V lost 4 bases, J lost 6 bases, and 20 bases lay in between. The CDR3 runs to 16 residues. CDR1 SGHAT and CDR2 FQNNGV come from the germline V gene. The CDR3 DNA reads as TGTGCCAGCAGCTCGGGGGGCGGGTCACCGTCGGATACGCAGTATTTT. Protein product: CASSSGGGSPSDTQYF. The variable domain in full, with the rest retrieved from reference TRBV11-2 and TRBJ2-3, is EAGVAQSPRYKIIEKRQSVAFWCNPISGHATLYWYQQILGQGPKLLIQFQNNGVVDDSQLPKDRFSAERLKGVDSTLKIQPAKLEDSAVYLCASSSGGGSPSDTQYFGPGTRLTVL.

The chain couples TRBV5-1 to TRBJ1-3; a weak D match, TRBD1 (6 bases). Germline V gene lookup returns CDR1 SGHRS and CDR2 YFSETQ. The germline V and J ends were trimmed by 5 bases and 2 bases, with 11 bases remaining between them. The CDR3 covers 14 residues. The CDR3 reads CASSPGDTGNTIYF. CDR3 sequence (DNA): TGCGCCAGCAGTCCCGGGGACACTGGAAACACCATATATTTT. The full variable domain, rest sourced from reference TRBV5-1 and TRBJ1-3, is KAGVTQTPRYLIKTRGQQVTLSCSPISGHRSVSWYQQTPGQGLQFLFEYFSETQRNKGNFPGRFSGRQFSNSRSEMNVSTLELGDSALYLCASSPGDTGNTIYFGEGSWLTVV.

This clone was picked up a small number of times. The chain carries TRBV6-2 or TRBV6-3 and TRBJ1-3; D uncertain. CDR1 is MNHEY and CDR2 is SVGEGT in the germline V gene. V lost 5 bases and J lost 3, with 11 bases in between. This CDR3 region has 14 residues. CDR3 region: CASSQRLFGNTIYF. CDR3 DNA: TGTGCCAGCAGTCAACGGTTGTTTGGAAACACCATATATTTT.

The rearrangement uses TRBV5-1 and TRBJ1-3, with 7 positions matching TRBD1. Germline V gives CDR1 SGHRS, CDR2 YFSETQ. With 2 bases clipped from V and 4 bases from J, the junction kept 18 bases outside the gene matches. The CDR3 loop spans 19 amino acids. The chain's CDR3 is CASSFIPNTGAVLGNTIYF. DNA of the CDR3: TGCGCCAGCAGCTTCATACCTAATACAGGGGCTGTATTAGGAAACACCATATATTTT.

This chain connects TRBV6-5 to TRBJ1-6, with TRBD1 matching over 8 bases. This CDR3 contains 14 residues. CDR1 and CDR2 (germline): MNHEY, SVGAGI. With 2 bases clipped from V and 10 bases from J, the junction kept 4 bases outside the gene matches. This chain's CDR3 is CASSYAQGVSPLHF. The CDR3 region has the DNA TGTGCCAGCAGTTACGCACAGGGGGTCTCACCCCTCCACTTT.

The gene calls are TRBV28 and TRBJ2-7; 8 bases map to TRBD2. CDR1 and CDR2 (germline): MDHEN, SYDVKM. The CDR3 consists of 15 residues. J lost 4 bases, V lost 3 bases, and 8 bases had no gene match. The CDR3 DNA follows: TGTGCCAGCAGTTTCTTGACTAGCGTCTATTACGAGCAGTACTTC. Its translation: CASSFLTSVYYEQYF.

V gene TRBV11-3 combines with J gene TRBJ2-2, with D possibly matching TRBD2 (6 bases). Germline V CDR1 and CDR2: SGHNT, YENEEA. V lost 3 bases to trimming and J lost 4 bases, with 15 bases between them. The CDR3 loop spans 16 amino acids. The CDR3 protein is CASSFIMGGGTGELFF. CDR3 nucleotide sequence: TGTGCCAGCAGCTTCATCATGGGGGGAGGCACCGGGGAGCTGTTTTTT. Full variable domain (rest looked up from reference TRBV11-3 and TRBJ2-2): EAGVVQSPRYKIIEKKQPVAFWCNPISGHNTLYWYLQNLGQGPELLIRYENEEAVDDSQLPKDRFSAERLKGVDSTLKIQPAELGDSAVYLCASSFIMGGGTGELFFGEGSRLTVL.

The CDR3: CAKKKTGYNSPLHF. Written as DNA, the CDR3 is TGTGCCAAAAAAAAGACAGGGTATAATTCACCCCTCCACTTT. The chain carries TRBV19 and TRBJ1-6, with 7 bases that match TRBD1. The CDR3 consists of 14 residues. With V trimmed by 10 bases and J by 4 bases, 7 bases remained unmatched. CDR1 and CDR2 from the germline V gene are LNHDA and SQIVND (reference sequence).

The CDR3 loop is CASSLMGQGRLGNEKLFF. CDR3 sequence (DNA): TGTGCCAGCAGCCTCATGGGACAGGGCCGCCTGGGGAATGAAAAACTGTTTTTT. This sequence joins TRBV13 and TRBJ1-4, with TRBD1 identical over 9 bases. J gave up 5 bases and V 5 bases, and 15 bases lay outside the gene matches. The CDR3 has 18 amino acids. Germline V lookup: CDR1 PRHDT, CDR2 FYEKMQ (reference sequence).

The V and J genes are TRBV7-8 and TRBJ2-1, with 8 bases matching TRBD2. CDR1 and CDR2 from the germline V gene are SGHVS and FQNEAQ. The CDR3 consists of 14 residues. The trim removed 4 bases at V and 10 bases at J, leaving 9 bases unmatched. This CDR3 reads CASSSTRGVWEQFF. In nucleotides, the CDR3 is TGTGCCAGCAGCTCAACGCGGGGGGTTTGGGAGCAGTTCTTC.

The J gene is TRBJ2-7, the V gene TRBV2, with 12 positions matching TRBD2. V dropped 6 bases and J dropped 3; count of bases not matched to a gene: 21. This CDR3 spans 20 amino acids. Germline values: CDR1 SNHLY, CDR2 FYNNEI. Written as DNA, the CDR3 is TGTGCCAGCAGGGACGACTCCCAGACAGCCCGACTAGCGGGAGACTACGAGCAGTACTTC. The encoded protein is CASRDDSQTARLAGDYEQYF.

The chain couples TRBV7-2 to TRBJ2-5; 7 nucleotides agree with TRBD2. The CDR3 is made up of 15 amino acids. Germline CDR1 is SGHTA and CDR2 is FQGNSA. Trimming removed 5 bases from V and 2 bases from J; junction bases left unmatched: 8. CDR3 in amino acids: CASSREAGQQETQYF. The DNA of the CDR3 is TGTGCCAGCAGCCGGGAGGCAGGCCAACAAGAGACCCAGTACTTC.

The V and J genes are TRBV6-5 and TRBJ1-5; 7 bases map to TRBD1. The V gene's germline CDR1 is MNHEY and CDR2 SVGAGI. The CDR3 length is 15 residues. Trimming cost V 6 bases and J 1 base; bases outside gene matches: 6. CDR3 in DNA: TGTGCCAGCAGACTCATGGGACAGAGCAATCAGCCCCAGCATTTT. This codes for CASRLMGQSNQPQHF.

Only one count was recorded for this clone. This chain uses TRBV6-6 with TRBJ1-1; TRBD1 matches 9 bases. V shed 5 bases, J shed 5 bases, and the junction held 6 bases outside the gene matches. Germline V gene lookup returns CDR1 MNHNY and CDR2 SVGAGI (reference sequence). The CDR3 sequence is 14 residues long. CDR3 protein: CASSQHRGRTEAFF. For the CDR3, the DNA is TGTGCCAGCAGTCAACACAGGGGGCGAACTGAAGCTTTCTTT.

J is TRBJ2-1 and V is TRBV5-4, with D perhaps TRBD2 (5 bases). V dropped 4 bases and J dropped 0 bases, with 17 bases sitting between them. Germline values: CDR1 SGHNT, CDR2 YYREEE (reference sequence). The CDR3 is 17 residues long. CDR3 residues: CASSARKLGSSYNEQFF. The DNA of the CDR3 is TGTGCCAGCAGCGCCAGGAAACTAGGAAGCTCCTACAATGAGCAGTTCTTC.

This chain uses TRBV27 with TRBJ2-2, with 8 bases fitting TRBD1. The CDR3 is 15 residues long. Germline CDR1 is MNHEY and CDR2 is SMNVEV (reference sequence). V lost 0 bases, J lost 6 bases, and 3 bases stayed unmatched. CDR3 amino acids: CASSLSRGLAGELFF. Written as DNA, the CDR3 is TGTGCCAGCAGTTTATCCAGGGGGCTAGCCGGGGAGCTGTTTTTT.